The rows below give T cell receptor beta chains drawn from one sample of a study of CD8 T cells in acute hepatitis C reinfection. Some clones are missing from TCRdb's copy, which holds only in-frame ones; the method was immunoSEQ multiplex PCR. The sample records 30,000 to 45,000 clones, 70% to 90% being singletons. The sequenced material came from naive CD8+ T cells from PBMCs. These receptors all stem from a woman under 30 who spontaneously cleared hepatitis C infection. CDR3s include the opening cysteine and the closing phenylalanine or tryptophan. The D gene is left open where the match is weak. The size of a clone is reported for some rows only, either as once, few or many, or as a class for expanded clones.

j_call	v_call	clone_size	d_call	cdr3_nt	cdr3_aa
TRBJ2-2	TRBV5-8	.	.	TGTGCCAGCAGCCCCCTCTCTACCGGGGAGCTGTTTTTT	CASSPLSTGELFF
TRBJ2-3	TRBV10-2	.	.	TGCGCCAGCAGTCTACGCCGAGATACGCAGTATTTT	CASSLRRDTQYF
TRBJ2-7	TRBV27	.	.	TGTGCCAGCCGCGGGACAGCCTACGAGCAGTACTTC	CASRGTAYEQYF
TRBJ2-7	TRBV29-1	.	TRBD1	TGCAGCGTCCCCTCCCCGGGGACAGGGGGTTACGAGCAGTACTTC	CSVPSPGTGGYEQYF
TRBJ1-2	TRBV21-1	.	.	TGTGCCAGCCCCAAGGGCCCAAGGGCGGACAGGGCCGGGAAAGGCTTCTATGGCTACACCTTC	CASPKGPRADRAGKGFYGYTF
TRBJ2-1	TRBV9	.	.	TGTGCCAGCAGCGCGGAGAATGAGCAGTTCTTC	CASSAENEQFF
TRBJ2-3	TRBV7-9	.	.	TGTGGCACAACAGGGTTAGATACGCAGTATTTT	CGTTGLDTQYF
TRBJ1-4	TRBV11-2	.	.	TGTGCCAGCAGCTTAGGTCCTGCCCCTTCGTATGAAAAACTGTTTTTT	CASSLGPAPSYEKLFF
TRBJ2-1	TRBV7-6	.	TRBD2	TGTGCCAGCAGCCGGCTAGCGGGAGGGGGCAATGAGCAGTTCTTC	CASSRLAGGGNEQFF
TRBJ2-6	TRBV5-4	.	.	TGTGCCAGCAGCTGGGTGGGACGGCACTCTGGGGCCAACGTCCTGACTTTC	CASSWVGRHSGANVLTF
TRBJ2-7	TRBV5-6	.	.	TGTGCCAGCAGCTTGGGTCTAGGCGGCTACGAGCAGTACTTC	CASSLGLGGYEQYF
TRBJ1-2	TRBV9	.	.	TGTGCCAGCAGCCCCTCTCCAGCTAACTATGGCTACACCTTC	CASSPSPANYGYTF
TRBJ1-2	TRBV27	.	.	TGTGCCAGCGCTTCAACAGGTTGGCATGGCTACACCTTC	CASASTGWHGYTF
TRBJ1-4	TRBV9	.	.	TGTGCCAGCAGCGCCACCGGGGCGGTCCTGTTTTTT	CASSATGAVLFF
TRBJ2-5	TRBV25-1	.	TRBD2	TGTGCCAGCAGTGAATACTTACTGGGAGGGGAGACCCAGTACTTC	CASSEYLLGGETQYF
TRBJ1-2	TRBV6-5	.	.	TGTGCCAGCAGTTACGTGGGGAGTCAGCAATATGGCTACACCTTC	CASSYVGSQQYGYTF
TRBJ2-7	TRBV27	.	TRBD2	TGTGCCAGCAGTTCCGCGGGAGTCTACGAGCAGTACTTC	CASSSAGVYEQYF
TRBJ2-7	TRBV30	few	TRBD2	TGTGCCTGGAGCGCAGCGGGAGCTTACGAGCAGTACTTC	CAWSAAGAYEQYF
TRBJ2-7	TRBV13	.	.	TGTGCCAGCAGCCGTGGGGATTTGATTAACGAGCAGTACTTC	CASSRGDLINEQYF
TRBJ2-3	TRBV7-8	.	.	TGTGCCAGCAGCTTAGTCAGCACAGATACGCAGTATTTT	CASSLVSTDTQYF
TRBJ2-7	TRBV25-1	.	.	TGTGCCAGCAGTGGGATTATGGGGGACCACGAGCAGTACTTC	CASSGIMGDHEQYF